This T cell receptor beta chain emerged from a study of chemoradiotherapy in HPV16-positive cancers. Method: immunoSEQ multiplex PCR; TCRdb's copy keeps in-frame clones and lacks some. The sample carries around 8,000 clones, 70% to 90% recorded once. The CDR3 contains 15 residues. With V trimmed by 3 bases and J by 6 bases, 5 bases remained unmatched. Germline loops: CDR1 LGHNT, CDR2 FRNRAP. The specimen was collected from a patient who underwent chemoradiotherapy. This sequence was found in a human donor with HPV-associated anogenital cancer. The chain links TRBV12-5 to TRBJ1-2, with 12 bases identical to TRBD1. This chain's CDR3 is CASGFTGTGGDGYTF. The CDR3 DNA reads TGTGCTAGTGGTTTCACCGGGACAGGGGGCGATGGCTACACCTTC.